The rows below give T cell receptor beta chains drawn from one sample of a study of Ad26.COV2.S vaccination and SARS-CoV-2 variants. The repertoire was sequenced with immunoSEQ multiplex PCR; TCRdb's copy has only in-frame clones and lacks some. The sample lists fewer than 800,000 clones; around 90% were seen once. Sequenced material: peripheral blood, taken in a trial of Ad26.COV2.S vaccine versus placebo. The receptors were sampled from a person aged 18-60 years who received the Ad26.COV2.S COVID-19 vaccine or a placebo. The CDR3 runs from the conserved cysteine through the conserved F or W. The order of the fields is D gene, V gene, J gene, CDR3 protein, CDR3 DNA. The D gene is left open where the match is weak.

d_call: .; v_call: TRBV5-4; j_call: TRBJ2-7; cdr3_aa: CASSSLGPSREQYF; cdr3_nt: TGTGCCAGCAGCTCGCTAGGTCCCTCTCGCGAGCAGTACTTC
d_call: .; v_call: TRBV11-1; j_call: TRBJ2-7; cdr3_aa: CASSGSRDFVYEQYF; cdr3_nt: TGTGCCAGCAGCGGTAGCCGGGACTTCGTCTACGAGCAGTACTTC
d_call: .; v_call: TRBV18; j_call: TRBJ2-5; cdr3_aa: CASSPGARETQYF; cdr3_nt: TGTGCCAGCTCACCAGGGGCTAGAGAGACCCAGTACTTC
d_call: TRBD1; v_call: TRBV10-3; j_call: TRBJ1-2; cdr3_aa: CAISESATGVAYGYTF; cdr3_nt: TGTGCCATCAGTGAGTCGGCGACAGGGGTAGCCTATGGCTACACCTTC
d_call: .; v_call: TRBV29-1; j_call: TRBJ2-5; cdr3_aa: CSVGPEETQYF; cdr3_nt: TGCAGCGTCGGGCCCGAAGAGACCCAGTACTTC
d_call: .; v_call: TRBV7-9; j_call: TRBJ1-1; cdr3_aa: CASSAQMRDTEAFF; cdr3_nt: TGTGCCAGCAGCGCCCAGATGCGTGACACTGAAGCTTTCTTT
d_call: .; v_call: TRBV28; j_call: TRBJ1-2; cdr3_aa: CASGGLNYGYTF; cdr3_nt: TGTGCCAGCGGTGGCCTTAACTATGGCTACACCTTC
d_call: TRBD1; v_call: TRBV27; j_call: TRBJ1-2; cdr3_aa: CAAQGKGGYTF; cdr3_nt: TGTGCCGCACAGGGGAAGGGAGGCTACACCTTC
d_call: TRBD1; v_call: TRBV7-3; j_call: TRBJ1-1; cdr3_aa: CASSPSGGPEAFF; cdr3_nt: TGTGCCAGCAGCCCCTCAGGGGGGCCTGAAGCTTTCTTT
d_call: TRBD1; v_call: TRBV20-1; j_call: TRBJ1-3; cdr3_aa: CSASTGTGGKGNTIYF; cdr3_nt: TGCAGTGCTAGTACCGGGACAGGGGGCAAGGGAAACACCATATATTTT